These T cell receptor beta chains were read from a single sample in a study of blood T cell repertoires in COVID-19. Using immunoSEQ multiplex PCR, the repertoire was profiled, and TCRdb retains in-frame clones only, with some absent. The sample lists hundreds of thousands of clones; about 86% were seen once. The sequencing sample was made of PBMCs or T cells enriched from blood (not recorded which). These receptors came from a woman between 45 and 60 years old with acute COVID-19. The CDR3 runs from the conserved cysteine through the conserved F or W. The D gene is left open where the match is weak. Where a row states a size, it is once, few, many or the class of an expanded clone; other rows omit it.

v_gene	j_gene	abundance	d_gene	CDR3nt	CDR3aa
TRBV5-1	TRBJ2-1	-	TRBD1	TGCGCCAGCAGCTTGAGTTCGACAGGGGGATTTCCCTACAATGAGCAGTTCTTC	CASSLSSTGGFPYNEQFF
TRBV9	TRBJ1-5	-	TRBD1	TGTGCCAGCAGCGTATCGGGACAGAGCAATCAGCCCCAGCATTTT	CASSVSGQSNQPQHF
TRBV6-5	TRBJ1-2	-	TRBD1	TGTGCCAGCAGCCCAGAACAGGGGGTCTATGGCTACACCTTC	CASSPEQGVYGYTF
TRBV5-1	TRBJ2-2	-	-	TGCGCCAGCAGCTTGGAACAGTATGCCGGGGAGCTGTTTTTT	CASSLEQYAGELFF
TRBV7-8	TRBJ2-1	-	-	TGTGCCAGCAGCTCCCGGACCCGTTGGGTCGGGAAGTTCTTC	CASSSRTRWVGKFF
TRBV19	TRBJ1-2	-	TRBD1	TGTGCCAGTACCGATGGACAGGGTAGGATCTATGGCTACACCTTC	CASTDGQGRIYGYTF
TRBV13	TRBJ2-5	-	-	TGTGCCAGCAGCTTAGCCCAGACAGGCGCAGAGACCCAGTACTTC	CASSLAQTGAETQYF
TRBV5-6	TRBJ1-1	-	-	TGTGCCAGCACCATCAGGGTCAGGTTCAGTGAAGCTTTCTTT	CASTIRVRFSEAFF
TRBV6-1	TRBJ2-2	-	TRBD2	TGTGCCAGCAGTGTAGGGAAAACGCCTAGCGGGATTCGCACCGGGGAGCTGTTTTTT	CASSVGKTPSGIRTGELFF
TRBV27	TRBJ1-4	-	-	TGTGCCAGCAGTCCATCTTCAGGGGTAGGGGAAAAACTGTTTTTT	CASSPSSGVGEKLFF
TRBV2	TRBJ1-4	-	-	TGTGCCAGTAAAAGGGACATCACTGAAAAACTGTTTTTT	CASKRDITEKLFF
TRBV7-9	TRBJ1-6	-	-	TGTGCCAGCAGCTTAGGAGACACGTCCTCTAATTCACCCCTCCACTTT	CASSLGDTSSNSPLHF
TRBV27	TRBJ1-1	-	-	TGTGCCAGCAGACCGGGCGGGGTAGACACTGAAGCTTTCTTT	CASRPGGVDTEAFF
TRBV5-4	TRBJ2-3	-	-	TGTGCCAGCAGCTGGGGCGCAGATACGCAGTATTTT	CASSWGADTQYF
TRBV7-2	TRBJ2-1	-	TRBD2	TGTGCCAGCAGCTTAGGGACTAGCATTGTCAATGAGCAGTTCTTC	CASSLGTSIVNEQFF
TRBV7-3	TRBJ2-4	-	TRBD1	TGTGCCAGCAGCCATCCGGGACAGGGTCACATTCAGTACTTC	CASSHPGQGHIQYF
TRBV28	TRBJ2-7	few	-	TGTGCCAGCAGCCCGCTTGGGCCCTACTCCTACGAGCAGTACTTC	CASSPLGPYSYEQYF
TRBV2	TRBJ2-1	-	-	TGTGCCAGCAGTGACCAGGGGGGAAGTGAGCAGTTCTTC	CASSDQGGSEQFF
TRBV19	TRBJ2-1	-	TRBD2	TGTGCCAGTAGTGCCGCTCTAGCGGGAGCTGGCTATGAGCAGTTCTTC	CASSAALAGAGYEQFF
TRBV2	TRBJ1-6	-	TRBD1	TGTGCCAGCAGTGGGCAGGGGGGTGAGAATTCACCCCTCCACTTT	CASSGQGGENSPLHF
TRBV3-1/TRBV3-2	TRBJ2-1	-	-	TGTGCCAGCAGCCAAGAAGGAGGTGAGGCTGCAGCCTACAATGAGCAGTTCTTC	CASSQEGGEAAAYNEQFF
TRBV3-1/TRBV3-2	TRBJ1-6	-	-	TGTGCCAGCAGCCAAGTAGAGAATAATTCACCCCTCCACTTT	CASSQVENNSPLHF
TRBV5-8	TRBJ2-5	-	TRBD1	TGTGCCAGCACCCCACCCGGGACAGGGGTAAGGGAGACCCAGTACTTC	CASTPPGTGVRETQYF
TRBV20-1	TRBJ1-1	-	-	TGCAGTGCTCTCGAAGCTTTCTTT	CSALEAFF
TRBV5-1	TRBJ2-7	-	TRBD1	TGCGCCAGCAGCTTGGGTGGACAGGGTCTTTACGAGCAGTACTTC	CASSLGGQGLYEQYF
TRBV9	TRBJ1-3	-	TRBD1	TGTGCCAGCAGCGCCCGACAGGGGCACACCATATATTTT	CASSARQGHTIYF
TRBV30	TRBJ1-2	-	-	TGTGCCTGGAGTGCGGGGAGGAACTATGGCTACACCTTC	CAWSAGRNYGYTF
TRBV21-1	TRBJ2-1	-	-	TGTGCCAGCAGCAAAGATCCCAGGGAGGGGCGGCCATTAACCCTAGATTCCTACAATGAGCAGTTCTTC	CASSKDPREGRPLTLDSYNEQFF
TRBV12-3/TRBV12-4	TRBJ1-2	once	-	TGTGCCAGCAGTTTCCTGGGACAAAGCTACACCTTC	CASSFLGQSYTF
TRBV19	TRBJ2-2	-	TRBD1	TGTGCCAGTAGTATTCGACAGGGGGTCACCGGGGAGCTGTTTTTT	CASSIRQGVTGELFF
TRBV5-1	TRBJ2-7	-	TRBD1	TGCGCCAGCAGCTTGGGAGGGACAGGGGCGGACGAGCAGTACTTC	CASSLGGTGADEQYF
TRBV5-5	TRBJ2-5	once	-	TGTGCCAGCACCCGTGCGGCAAAAGAGACCCAGTACTTC	CASTRAAKETQYF
TRBV25-1	TRBJ1-6	-	-	TGTGCCAGCAGTGAATATACGAGCTATAATTCACCCCTCCACTTT	CASSEYTSYNSPLHF
TRBV19	TRBJ1-2	-	TRBD1	TGTGCCAGTAGTATTCTGGCGACAGGGAACTATGGCTACACCTTC	CASSILATGNYGYTF
TRBV9	TRBJ2-1	-	-	TGTGCCAGCAGCGTAGGGTCGGGACTCCAGTTCTTC	CASSVGSGLQFF
TRBV6-6	TRBJ1-4	-	-	TGTGCCAGCAGGCCCAGGTCAACTAATGAAAAACTGTTTTTT	CASRPRSTNEKLFF
TRBV27	TRBJ2-3	-	TRBD2	TGTGCCAGCATGGTGCGGGGGAGCGCAGATACGCAGTATTTT	CASMVRGSADTQYF
TRBV19	TRBJ1-1	-	-	TGTGCCAGTAGTATCACTGGGGGGACCACTGAAGCTTTCTTT	CASSITGGTTEAFF
TRBV2	TRBJ2-3	-	-	TGTGCCAGCAGTGAACTAGCTATAGATAGCACAGATACGCAGTATTTT	CASSELAIDSTDTQYF
TRBV12-3/TRBV12-4	TRBJ2-5	once	-	TGTGCCAGCAGTCCGACAGCCCAAGAGACCCAGTACTTC	CASSPTAQETQYF
TRBV2	TRBJ2-3	-	-	TGTGCCAGCACCCTCGGGGTTTTCACAGATACGCAGTATTTT	CASTLGVFTDTQYF
TRBV5-6	TRBJ2-3	-	-	TGTGCCAGCAGCTTGGGATGGAATTCAGGGGCGAGCACAGATACGCAGTATTTT	CASSLGWNSGASTDTQYF
TRBV10-2	TRBJ2-1	-	-	TGCGCCAGCAGTGTGGTAGGGAGTGGATCCTACAATGAGCAGTTCTTC	CASSVVGSGSYNEQFF
TRBV28	TRBJ1-3	-	-	TGTGCCAGCAGTTTGGAGGGGAAGGGGCTGAGCTCTGGAAACACCATATATTTT	CASSLEGKGLSSGNTIYF
TRBV2	TRBJ2-1	-	TRBD1	TGTGCCAGCAGTGAAGAGGGGGCAGGCTACAATGAGCAGTTCTTC	CASSEEGAGYNEQFF
TRBV27	TRBJ2-1	-	TRBD2	TGTGCCAGCAGTTTATCGACTAGCGGGATCAATGAGCAGTTCTTC	CASSLSTSGINEQFF
TRBV7-2	TRBJ2-1	-	TRBD1	TGTGCCAGCAGCACCGGGACAGGTTTTTTTTCGCAGTTCTTC	CASSTGTGFFSQFF
TRBV9	TRBJ2-2	few	-	TGTGCCAGCAGCGTAGGAGGGATGTCGGAGCTGTTTTTT	CASSVGGMSELFF
TRBV13	TRBJ1-1	-	TRBD1	TGTGCCAGCAGCTCCACCCGGGACAGGGGGCCAGTCACTGAAGCTTTCTTT	CASSSTRDRGPVTEAFF
TRBV4-3	TRBJ2-3	-	TRBD2	TGCGCCAGCAGCCAACCCTCCGGACTAGCGGGAGTATCAGATACGCAGTATTTT	CASSQPSGLAGVSDTQYF
TRBV15	TRBJ1-4	-	-	TGTGCCACCAGCGACGCAACAGGGCGAGCTAATGAAAAACTGTTTTTT	CATSDATGRANEKLFF
TRBV7-2	TRBJ2-2	-	TRBD1	TGTGCCAGCAGCTCGACAGGGGCCGGGGAGCTGTTTTTT	CASSSTGAGELFF
TRBV30	TRBJ1-4	-	-	TGTGCCTGGAGTGTACTCCCGGGGAATGAAAAACTGTTTTTT	CAWSVLPGNEKLFF
TRBV15	TRBJ2-1	-	TRBD1	TGTGCCACCAGCAGGCCCGGGACAGGGAGCAATGAGCAGTTCTTC	CATSRPGTGSNEQFF
TRBV27	TRBJ1-6	-	-	TGTGCCAGCAGTCCGAGGGTAGATCGTTCACCCCTCCACTTT	CASSPRVDRSPLHF
TRBV4-1	TRBJ1-3	-	-	TGCGCCAGCAGCCAAGATGCGAACACCATATATTTT	CASSQDANTIYF
TRBV27	TRBJ2-1	-	-	TGTGCCAGCAGCCCTATGGAGCGGCGCAATGAGCAGTTCTTC	CASSPMERRNEQFF
TRBV6-4	TRBJ1-6	once	-	TGTGCCAGCAGTGACGGTCAAGCTTATAATTCACCCCTCCACTTT	CASSDGQAYNSPLHF
TRBV30	TRBJ1-1	-	-	TGTGCCTGGACCGGACGGGGGGGCACTGAAGCTTTCTTT	CAWTGRGGTEAFF